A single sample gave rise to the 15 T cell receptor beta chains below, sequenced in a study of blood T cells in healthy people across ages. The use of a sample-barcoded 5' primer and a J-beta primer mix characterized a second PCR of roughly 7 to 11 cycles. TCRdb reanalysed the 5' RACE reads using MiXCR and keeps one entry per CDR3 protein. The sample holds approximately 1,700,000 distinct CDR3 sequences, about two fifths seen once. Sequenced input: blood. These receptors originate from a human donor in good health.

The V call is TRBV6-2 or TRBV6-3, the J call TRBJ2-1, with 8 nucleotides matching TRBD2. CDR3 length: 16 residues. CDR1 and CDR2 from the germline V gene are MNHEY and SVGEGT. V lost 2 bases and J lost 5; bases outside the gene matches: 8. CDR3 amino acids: CASSYVRRGVNNEQFF. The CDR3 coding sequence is TGTGCCAGCAGTTACGTACGGCGGGGGGTAAACAATGAGCAGTTCTTC.

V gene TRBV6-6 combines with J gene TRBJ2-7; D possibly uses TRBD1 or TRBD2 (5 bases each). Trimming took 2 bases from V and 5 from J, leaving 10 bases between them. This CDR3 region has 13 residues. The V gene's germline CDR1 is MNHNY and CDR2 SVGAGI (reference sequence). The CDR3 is CASSYGGWDEQYF. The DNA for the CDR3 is TGTGCCAGCAGTTACGGGGGATGGGACGAGCAGTACTTC.

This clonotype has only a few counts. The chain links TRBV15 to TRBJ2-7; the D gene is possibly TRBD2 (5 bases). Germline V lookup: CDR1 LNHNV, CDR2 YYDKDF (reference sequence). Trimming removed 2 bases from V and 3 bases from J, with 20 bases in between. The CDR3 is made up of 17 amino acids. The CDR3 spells CATSRSGLSGMSYEQYF. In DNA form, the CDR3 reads TGTGCCACCAGCAGAAGCGGTCTATCGGGGATGAGCTACGAGCAGTACTTC.

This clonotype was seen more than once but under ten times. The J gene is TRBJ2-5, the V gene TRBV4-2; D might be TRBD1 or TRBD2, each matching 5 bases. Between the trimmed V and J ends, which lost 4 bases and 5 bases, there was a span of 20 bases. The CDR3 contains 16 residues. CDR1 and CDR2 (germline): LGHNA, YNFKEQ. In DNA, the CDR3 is TGTGCCAGCAGCCCAACTTCGGGGATTGGGGCGGAGACCCAGTACTTC. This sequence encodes CASSPTSGIGAETQYF.

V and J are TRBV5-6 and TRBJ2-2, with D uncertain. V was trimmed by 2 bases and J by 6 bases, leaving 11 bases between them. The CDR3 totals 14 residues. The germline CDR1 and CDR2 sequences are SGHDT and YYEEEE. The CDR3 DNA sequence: TGTGCCAGCAGCTTAAGGGTTAGCCCCGGGGAGCTGTTTTTT. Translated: CASSLRVSPGELFF.

The CDR3 DNA reads TGCAGTGCTAGTGGGCCGTACACAGATACGCAGTATTTT. Translating it yields CSASGPYTDTQYF. The J gene is TRBJ2-3, the V gene TRBV20-1, with D hard to call. The CDR3 sequence is 13 residues long. Germline-derived CDR1 and CDR2 are DFQATT and SNEGSKA (reference sequence). Deletions cut 3 bases from V and 2 bases from J, with 9 bases between.

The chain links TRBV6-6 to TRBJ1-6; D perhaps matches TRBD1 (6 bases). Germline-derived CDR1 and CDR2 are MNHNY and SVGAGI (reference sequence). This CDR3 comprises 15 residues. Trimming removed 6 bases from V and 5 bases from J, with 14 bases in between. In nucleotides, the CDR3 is TGTGCCAGCAGCTATTACAGGGCGAATAATTCACCCCTCCACTTT. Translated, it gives CASSYYRANNSPLHF.

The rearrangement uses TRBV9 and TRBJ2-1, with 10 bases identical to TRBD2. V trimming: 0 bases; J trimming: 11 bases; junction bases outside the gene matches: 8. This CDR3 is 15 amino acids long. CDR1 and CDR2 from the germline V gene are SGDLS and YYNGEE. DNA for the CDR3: TGTGCCAGCAGCGTAGTAGCGGGGGGTTTAAATAAGCAGTTCTTC. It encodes CASSVVAGGLNKQFF.

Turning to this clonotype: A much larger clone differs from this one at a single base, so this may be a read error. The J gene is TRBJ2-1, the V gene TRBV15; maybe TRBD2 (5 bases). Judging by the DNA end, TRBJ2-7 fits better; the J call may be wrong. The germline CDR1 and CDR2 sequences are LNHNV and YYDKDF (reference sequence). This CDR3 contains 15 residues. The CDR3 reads CATSRGGGSYNEQYF. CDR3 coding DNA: TGTGCCACCAGCAGAGGAGGCGGGTCCTACAATGAGCAGTACTTC.

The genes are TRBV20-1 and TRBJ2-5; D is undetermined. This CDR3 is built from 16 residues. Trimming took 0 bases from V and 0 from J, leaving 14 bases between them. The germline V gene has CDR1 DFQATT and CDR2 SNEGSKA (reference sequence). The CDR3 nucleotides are TGCAGTGCTAGAGATTTGGCAACCACGTACCAAGAGACCCAGTACTTC. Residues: CSARDLATTYQETQYF.

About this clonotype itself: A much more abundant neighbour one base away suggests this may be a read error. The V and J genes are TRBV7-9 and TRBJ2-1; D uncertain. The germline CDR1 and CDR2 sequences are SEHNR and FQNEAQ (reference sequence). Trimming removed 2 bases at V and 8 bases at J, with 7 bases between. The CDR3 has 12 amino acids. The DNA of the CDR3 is TGTGCCAGCAGCTTACAGTACGATGAGCAGTTCTTC. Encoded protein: CASSLQYDEQFF.

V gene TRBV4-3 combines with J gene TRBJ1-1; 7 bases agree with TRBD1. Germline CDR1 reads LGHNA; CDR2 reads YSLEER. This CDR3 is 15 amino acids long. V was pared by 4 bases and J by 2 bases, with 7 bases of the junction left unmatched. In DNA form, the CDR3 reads TGCGCCAGCAGCCTACTCGGACAGGTTAACACTGAAGCTTTCTTT. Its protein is CASSLLGQVNTEAFF.

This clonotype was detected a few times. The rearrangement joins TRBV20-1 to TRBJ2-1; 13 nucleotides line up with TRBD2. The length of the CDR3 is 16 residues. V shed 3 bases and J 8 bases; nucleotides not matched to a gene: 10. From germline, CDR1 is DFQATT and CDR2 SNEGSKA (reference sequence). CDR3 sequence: CSASGPLAGGPYEQFF. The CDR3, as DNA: TGCAGTGCTAGCGGCCCACTAGCGGGGGGGCCGTATGAGCAGTTCTTC.

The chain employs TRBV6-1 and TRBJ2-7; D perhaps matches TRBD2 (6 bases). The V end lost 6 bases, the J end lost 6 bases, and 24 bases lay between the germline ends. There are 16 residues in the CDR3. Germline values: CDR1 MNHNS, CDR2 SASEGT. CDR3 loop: CASRRLGGIMGGEQYF. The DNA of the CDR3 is TGTGCCAGCAGACGCCTTGGGGGGATTATGGGAGGCGAGCAGTACTTC.

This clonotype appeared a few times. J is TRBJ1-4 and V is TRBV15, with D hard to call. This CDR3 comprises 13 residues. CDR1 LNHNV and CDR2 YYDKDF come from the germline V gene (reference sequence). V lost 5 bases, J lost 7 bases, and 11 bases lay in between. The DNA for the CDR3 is TGTGCCACCAGCCGATCTCGGGCTGAAAAACTGTTTTTT. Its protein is CATSRSRAEKLFF.